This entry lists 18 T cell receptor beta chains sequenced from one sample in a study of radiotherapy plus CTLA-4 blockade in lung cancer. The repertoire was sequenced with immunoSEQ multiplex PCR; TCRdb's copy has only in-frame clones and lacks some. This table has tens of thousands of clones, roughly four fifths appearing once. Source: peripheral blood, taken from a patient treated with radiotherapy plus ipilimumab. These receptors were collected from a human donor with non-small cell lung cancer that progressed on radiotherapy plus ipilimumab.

The CDR3 nucleotides read TGTGCCAGCAGTTTTAGGGGTACTGCGAACACTGAAGCTTTCTTT. Protein: CASSFRGTANTEAFF. This chain connects TRBV6-6 to TRBJ1-1, with D possibly matching TRBD1 (5 bases). V lost 4 bases to trimming and J lost 1 base, with 13 bases between them. The CDR3 contains 15 residues. Germline V gives CDR1 MNHNY, CDR2 SVGAGI (reference sequence).

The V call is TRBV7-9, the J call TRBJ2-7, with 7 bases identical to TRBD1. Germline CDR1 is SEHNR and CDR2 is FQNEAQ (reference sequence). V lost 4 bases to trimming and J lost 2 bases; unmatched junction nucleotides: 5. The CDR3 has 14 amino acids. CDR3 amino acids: CASSSTGRAYEQYF. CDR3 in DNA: TGTGCCAGCAGCTCGACAGGGCGTGCCTACGAGCAGTACTTC.

The CDR3 sequence is CASSQGTRNEQYF. CDR3 coding DNA: TGTGCCAGCAGCCAGGGTACGAGAAACGAGCAGTACTTC. The chain recombines TRBV11-2 with TRBJ2-7; tentative D call: TRBD1 (5 bases). V dropped 5 bases and J dropped 5 bases, with 13 bases sitting between them. Germline CDR1 reads SGHAT; CDR2 reads FQNNGV. The CDR3 consists of 13 residues.

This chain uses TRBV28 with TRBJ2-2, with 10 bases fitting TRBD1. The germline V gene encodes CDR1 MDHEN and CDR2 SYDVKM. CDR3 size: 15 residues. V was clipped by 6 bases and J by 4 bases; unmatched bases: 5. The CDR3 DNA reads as TGTGCCAGCAGGCCCGGGACAGGGGTCACCGGGGAGCTGTTTTTT. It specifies CASRPGTGVTGELFF. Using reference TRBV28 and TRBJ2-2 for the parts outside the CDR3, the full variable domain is DVKVTQSSRYLVKRTGEKVFLECVQDMDHENMFWYRQDPGLGLRLIYFSYDVKMKEKGDIPEGYSVSREKKERFSLILESASTNQTSMYLCASRPGTGVTGELFFGEGSRLTVL.

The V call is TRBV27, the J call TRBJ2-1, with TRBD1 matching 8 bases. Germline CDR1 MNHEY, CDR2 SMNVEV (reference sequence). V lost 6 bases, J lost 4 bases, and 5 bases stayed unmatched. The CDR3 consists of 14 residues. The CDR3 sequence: CASSPGTGYNEQFF. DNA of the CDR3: TGTGCCAGCAGCCCCGGGACAGGTTACAATGAGCAGTTCTTC.

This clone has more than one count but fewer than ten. CDR3 amino acids: CASSFAGGPNQPQHF. The CDR3 DNA reads as TGTGCCAGCAGTTTCGCGGGGGGGCCAAATCAGCCCCAGCATTTT. This chain uses TRBV27 with TRBJ1-5, with a tentative D call TRBD1 (6 bases). Germline V CDR1 and CDR2: MNHEY, SMNVEV (reference sequence). Deletions cut 3 bases from V and 4 bases from J, with 13 bases between. The CDR3 is 15 amino acids.

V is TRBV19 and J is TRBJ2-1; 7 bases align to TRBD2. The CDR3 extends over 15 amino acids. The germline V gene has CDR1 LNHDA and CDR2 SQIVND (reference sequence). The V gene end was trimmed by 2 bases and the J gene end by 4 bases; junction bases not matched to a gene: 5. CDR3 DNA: TGTGCCAGTAGTATAAGGTGGGAGGGGTACAATGAGCAGTTCTTC. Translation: CASSIRWEGYNEQFF.

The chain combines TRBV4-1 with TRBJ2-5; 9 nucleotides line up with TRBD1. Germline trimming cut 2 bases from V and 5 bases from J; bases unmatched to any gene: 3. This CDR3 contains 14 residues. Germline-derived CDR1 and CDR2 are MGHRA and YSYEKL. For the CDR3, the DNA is TGCGCCAGCAGCCAAACCGGGACAGGGGAGACCCAGTACTTC. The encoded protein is CASSQTGTGETQYF.

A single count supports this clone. The CDR3 DNA is TGTGCCAGCAGCCGCCCCCCGGGTTACGAGCAGTACGTC. Translating it yields CASSRPPGYEQYV. J is TRBJ2-7 and V is TRBV6-1; D ambiguous. CDR1 is MNHNS and CDR2 is SASEGT in the germline V gene. Trimming stripped 6 bases from V and 4 bases from J, with 13 bases between. This CDR3 is 13 amino acids long.

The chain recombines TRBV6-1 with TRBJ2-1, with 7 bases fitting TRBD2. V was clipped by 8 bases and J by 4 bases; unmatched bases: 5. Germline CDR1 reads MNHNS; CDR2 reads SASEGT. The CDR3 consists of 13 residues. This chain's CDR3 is CASVLAAYNEQFF. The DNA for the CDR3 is TGTGCCAGCGTTCTAGCGGCTTACAATGAGCAGTTCTTC.

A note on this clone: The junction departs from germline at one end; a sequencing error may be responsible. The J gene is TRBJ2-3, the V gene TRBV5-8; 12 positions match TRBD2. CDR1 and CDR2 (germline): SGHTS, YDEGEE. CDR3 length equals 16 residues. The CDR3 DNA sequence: TGTGCCAACAGCCCCGGGACTAGCGGGCACACAGATACGCAGTATTTT. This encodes CANSPGTSGHTDTQYF.

CDR3 DNA sequence: TGTGCCAGCAGTGAAGGAGGGATTCCGAGTAGAGCTTTCTTT. It specifies CASSEGGIPSRAFF. V and J are TRBV2 and TRBJ1-1; D uncertain. Trimming stripped 1 base from V and 10 bases from J, with 16 bases between. Germline V lookup: CDR1 SNHLY, CDR2 FYNNEI. This CDR3 has 14 residues. The full variable domain, its missing parts supplied by reference TRBV2 and TRBJ1-1, is EPEVTQTPSHQVTQMGQEVILRCVPISNHLYFYWYRQILGQKVEFLVSFYNNEISEKSEIFDDQFSVERPDGSNFTLKIRSTKLEDSAMYFCASSEGGIPSRAFFGQGTRLTVV.

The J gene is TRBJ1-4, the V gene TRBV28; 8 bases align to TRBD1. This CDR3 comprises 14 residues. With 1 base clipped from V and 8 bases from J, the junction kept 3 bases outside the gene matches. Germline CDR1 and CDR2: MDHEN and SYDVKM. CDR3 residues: CASSLSQGGEKLFF. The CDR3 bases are TGTGCCAGCAGTTTATCACAGGGGGGGGAAAAACTGTTTTTT.

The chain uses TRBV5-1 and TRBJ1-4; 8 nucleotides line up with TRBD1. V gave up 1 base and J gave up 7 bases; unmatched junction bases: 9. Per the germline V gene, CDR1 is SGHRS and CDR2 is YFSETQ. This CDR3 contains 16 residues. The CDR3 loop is CASSLRSGGPPEKLFF. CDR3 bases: TGCGCCAGCAGCTTGAGGTCAGGGGGCCCCCCTGAAAAACTGTTTTTT.

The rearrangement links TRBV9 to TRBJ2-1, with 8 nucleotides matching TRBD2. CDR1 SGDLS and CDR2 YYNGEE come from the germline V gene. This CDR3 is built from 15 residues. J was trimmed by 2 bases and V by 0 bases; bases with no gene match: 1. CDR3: CASSVAGGPYNEQFF. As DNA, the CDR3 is TGTGCCAGCAGCGTAGCGGGAGGGCCCTACAATGAGCAGTTCTTC.

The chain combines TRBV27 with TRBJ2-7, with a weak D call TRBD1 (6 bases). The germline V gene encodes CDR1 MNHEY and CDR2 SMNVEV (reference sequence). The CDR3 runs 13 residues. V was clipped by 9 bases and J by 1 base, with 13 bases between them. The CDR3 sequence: CASSRGFSYEQYF. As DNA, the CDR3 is TGTGCCAGTAGCAGGGGTTTTTCCTACGAGCAGTACTTC.

The CDR3 coding sequence is TGTGCCAGCAGCCCCGGCCTAGCGGGGGAGACAGATACGCAGTATTTT. It translates to CASSPGLAGETDTQYF. The chain couples TRBV11-2 to TRBJ2-3; 10 bases line up with TRBD2. Trimming at V came to 5 bases and at J to 3 bases, leaving 8 bases not matched to a gene. Germline CDR1 SGHAT, CDR2 FQNNGV. The CDR3 totals 16 residues.

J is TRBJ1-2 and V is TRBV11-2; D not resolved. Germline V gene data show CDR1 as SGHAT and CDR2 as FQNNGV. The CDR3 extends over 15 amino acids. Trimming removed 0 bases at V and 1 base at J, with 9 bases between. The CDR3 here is CASSLDRHSNYGYTF. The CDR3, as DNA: TGTGCCAGCAGCTTAGATCGACACAGTAACTATGGCTACACCTTC.